This TCR beta chain was documented in a study of cytomegalovirus exposure and HLA in healthy donors. Turning to the study itself: Assignment to the Caucasian-associated ancestry cluster applied to over 70% of the roughly 400 genotyped donors. Whole-study results and caveats: For TCR beta chains, V- and J-gene trimming was later linked to a missense DCLRE1C variant. As a later analysis showed, several of the most significant clusters appeared to be linked to common viral pathogens.

Details on this clone: Its specificity is unknown.

Germline assignment: CDR1 SGDLS and CDR2 YYNGEE. The ends lost 4 bases at V and 6 bases at J; junction bases unmatched: 5. CDR3 size: 14 residues. The PCR used 60 Vbeta and 13 Jbeta primers. Data came from immunoSEQ multiplex PCR; TCRdb stores just in-frame clones and leaves some out. The table lists about 160,000 clones, about three quarters of them singletons. The genes are TRBV9 and TRBJ2-2; 8 nucleotides match TRBD1. Sequenced input: PBMCs. The sequence derives from a female donor in good health and CMV-seronegative. The CDR3 DNA reads as TGTGCCAGCAGCATCCTACAGGGGGCCGGGGAGCTGTTTTTT. Its protein product is CASSILQGAGELFF.